This passage covers 24 T cell receptor beta chains from one sample sequenced in a study of beta chain features in type 1 diabetes. Which antigens these TCRs recognize remains unknown. Since all of the isolated RNA was reverse transcribed, expressed TCRB transcripts were what got sequenced. Method: immunoSEQ multiplex PCR; TCRdb's copy keeps in-frame clones and lacks some. The repertoire has 600,000 to 750,000 clones, around 12% of them found once; the top ten carry 0.09% to 0.15%. Study observations and caveats: Type 1 diabetes patients had moderately but significantly shorter TCRB CDR3s in all four CD4+ subsets.

The specimen sequenced was naive CD4+ T cells from blood. These receptors were taken from a man aged 30-40 years with type 1 diabetes.

This chain links TRBV25-1 with TRBJ2-3, with 10 bases identical to TRBD1. After removal of 3 bases from V and 7 bases from J, the junction contained 7 bases not matched to a gene. This CDR3 contains 15 residues. Germline V lookup: CDR1 MGHDK, CDR2 SYGVNS. CDR3 region: CASSDRTGGSYTQYF. CDR3 bases: TGTGCCAGCAGTGACCGGACAGGGGGGTCGTATACGCAGTATTTT.

J is TRBJ2-5 and V is TRBV2; 10 positions match TRBD1. CDR3 size: 14 residues. V trimming: 7 bases; J trimming: 5 bases; junction bases outside the gene matches: 7. Germline V gene sequence: CDR1 SNHLY, CDR2 FYNNEI. The CDR3 reads CASNQRQGAETQYF. CDR3 DNA: TGTGCCAGCAACCAACGACAGGGGGCGGAGACCCAGTACTTC.

The sample holds a few counts of this clone. The chain is built from TRBV7-2 and TRBJ2-1; 10 bases match TRBD2. This CDR3 spans 15 amino acids. V trimming: 5 bases; J trimming: 4 bases; junction bases outside the gene matches: 5. Per the germline V gene, CDR1 is SGHTA and CDR2 is FQGNSA. The CDR3 DNA is TGTGCCAGCAGCCCCACTAGCGGGGCATACAATGAGCAGTTCTTC. It translates to CASSPTSGAYNEQFF.

For the CDR3, the DNA is TGTGCCAGCAGTGAAGCTAGCGGCACAGATACGCAGTATTTT. This encodes CASSEASGTDTQYF. The rearrangement links TRBV25-1 to TRBJ2-3, with D tentatively TRBD2 (6 bases). CDR3 size: 14 residues. V was trimmed by 2 bases and J by 1 base, leaving 7 bases between them. Germline V gene lookup returns CDR1 MGHDK and CDR2 SYGVNS.

This clone turned up a few times. V usage is TRBV4-3 and J usage is TRBJ2-3, with a weak D call TRBD1 (6 bases). There are 16 residues in the CDR3. Germline CDR1 and CDR2: LGHNA and YSLEER. Trimming removed 5 bases from V and 6 bases from J, with 21 bases in between. CDR3 loop: CASSGNRGITGDTQYF. In DNA form, the CDR3 reads TGCGCCAGCAGCGGGAATAGGGGGATAACAGGTGATACGCAGTATTTT.

This clone was counted a single time. The chain combines TRBV19 with TRBJ2-5; D gene ambiguous. Per germline, CDR1 LNHDA and CDR2 SQIVND (reference sequence). The CDR3 consists of 13 residues. Trimming removed 5 bases at V and 0 bases at J, with 7 bases between. DNA of the CDR3: TGTGCCAGTAGTCTCCACTACCAAGAGACCCAGTACTTC. It encodes CASSLHYQETQYF.

V gene TRBV5-4 combines with J gene TRBJ1-5; D is possibly TRBD1 (6 bases). The CDR3 totals 15 residues. Trimming took 7 bases from V and 3 from J, leaving 17 bases between them. The germline V gene encodes CDR1 SGHNT and CDR2 YYREEE (reference sequence). In DNA form, the CDR3 reads TGTGCCAGCGCGGGGGGGCCAGGGAACAATCAGCCCCAGCATTTT. It translates to CASAGGPGNNQPQHF.

V usage is TRBV9 and J usage is TRBJ1-2, with TRBD1 identical over 9 bases. The CDR3 has 15 amino acids. Germline V gene lookup returns CDR1 SGDLS and CDR2 YYNGEE. J was trimmed by 7 bases and V by 4 bases; bases with no gene match: 11. In nucleotides, the CDR3 is TGTGCCAGCAGCCCAAACAGACAGGGGGTAGGTGGCTACACCTTC. The encoded protein is CASSPNRQGVGGYTF.

The rearrangement joins TRBV4-2 to TRBJ2-5, with TRBD1 identical over 8 bases. With 1 base clipped from V and 2 bases from J, the junction kept 6 bases outside the gene matches. Germline-derived CDR1 and CDR2 are LGHNA and YNFKEQ. The CDR3 spans 16 residues. In DNA form, the CDR3 reads TGTGCCAGCAGCCAAGGACAGGGGAGTAGGCAAGAGACCCAGTACTTC. Encoded protein: CASSQGQGSRQETQYF.

This clone was picked up a small number of times. The chain couples TRBV6-5 to TRBJ2-5; TRBD2 agrees at 8 bases. CDR1 is MNHEY and CDR2 is SVGAGI in the germline V gene. Losses at the gene ends were 2 bases for V and 0 bases for J; bases not matched to a gene: 2. This CDR3 spans 15 amino acids. CDR3 nucleotides: TGTGCCAGCAGTTACCGGCGGGGGGACCAAGAGACCCAGTACTTC. Its translation: CASSYRRGDQETQYF.

This chain uses TRBV6-1 with TRBJ2-3; 10 nucleotides line up with TRBD2. The V gene's germline CDR1 is MNHNS and CDR2 SASEGT. V shed 2 bases, J shed 5 bases, and the junction held 4 bases outside the gene matches. The CDR3 extends over 15 amino acids. This chain's CDR3 is CASSERAGGRDTQYF. CDR3 DNA sequence: TGTGCCAGCAGTGAAAGAGCGGGGGGGCGAGATACGCAGTATTTT.

The chain joins TRBV29-1 to TRBJ2-1; possibly TRBD2 for D (5 bases). Trimming stripped 5 bases from V and 1 base from J, with 9 bases between. CDR3 size: 13 residues. Germline assignment: CDR1 SQVTM and CDR2 ANQGSEA. The CDR3 coding sequence is TGCAGCGTTTGTCAGCGGTCCTACAATGAGCAGTTCTTC. It encodes CSVCQRSYNEQFF.

As regards this clone: Other nucleotide sequences from this sample produce the same CDR3. This chain joins TRBV7-9 and TRBJ1-3; D not resolved. The V and J ends lost 1 base and 0 bases respectively, with 4 bases between them. Looked up from germline, CDR1 is SEHNR and CDR2 is FQNEAQ (reference sequence). The CDR3 runs 14 residues. The CDR3: CASSLGDSGNTIYF. The CDR3 DNA follows: TGTGCCAGCAGCTTAGGAGACTCTGGAAACACCATATATTTT. The full variable domain, in which reference TRBV7-9 and TRBJ1-3 provide the parts outside the CDR3, is DTGVSQNPRHKITKRGQNVTFRCDPISEHNRLYWYRQTLGQGPEFLTYFQNEAQLEKSRLLSDRFSAERPKGSFSTLEIQRTEQGDSAMYLCASSLGDSGNTIYFGEGSWLTVV.

The V and J genes are TRBV5-4 and TRBJ2-4, with TRBD1 matching 11 bases. CDR1 SGHNT and CDR2 YYREEE come from the germline V gene (reference sequence). This CDR3 has 16 amino acids. The V gene end was trimmed by 3 bases and the J gene end by 3 bases; junction bases not matched to a gene: 5. CDR3 residues: CASSSWTGGGKNIQYF. CDR3 bases: TGTGCCAGCAGCTCCTGGACAGGGGGCGGCAAAAACATTCAGTACTTC.

CDR3 region: CASSLEQGRSIQYF. The CDR3 region has the DNA TGTGCCAGCAGCTTAGAGCAGGGGCGTAGCATTCAGTACTTC. This rearrangement joins TRBV7-2 to TRBJ2-4; a weak D match, TRBD1 (6 bases). Deletions cut 1 base from V and 9 bases from J, with 13 bases between. The germline V gene encodes CDR1 SGHTA and CDR2 FQGNSA. This CDR3 region has 14 residues.

The V gene is TRBV7-2, the J gene TRBJ1-6, with a weak D call TRBD1 (5 bases). CDR3 size: 15 residues. Germline lookup yields CDR1 SGHTA and CDR2 FQGNSA. V was shortened by 0 bases and J by 9 bases, with 12 bases between the two germline ends. CDR3 amino acids: CASSLAEGETSPLHF. CDR3 DNA sequence: TGTGCCAGCAGCTTAGCCGAAGGGGAAACTTCACCCCTCCACTTT.

The genes are TRBV7-2 and TRBJ1-2; D call uncertain. This CDR3 is built from 14 residues. The germline gives CDR1 SGHTA, CDR2 FQGNSA. With 2 bases removed from V and 4 bases from J, the gap between germline ends came to 11 bases. The CDR3 sequence is CASSLNRNSYGYTF. The CDR3 nucleotides are TGTGCCAGCAGCTTAAACCGTAACAGCTATGGCTACACCTTC.

This clone was seen a handful of times. The chain joins TRBV14 to TRBJ2-1, with 8 positions matching TRBD1. Looked up from germline, CDR1 is SGHDN and CDR2 is FVKESK. The CDR3 spans 15 residues. Germline trimming cut 4 bases from V and 7 bases from J; bases unmatched to any gene: 9. CDR3 in amino acids: CASSLRQGNQNEQFF. CDR3 in DNA: TGTGCCAGCAGCCTACGACAGGGGAATCAGAATGAGCAGTTCTTC.

On this clone itself: This same CDR3 is encoded by further DNA sequences in the sample. This sequence joins TRBV11-3 and TRBJ2-7, with unresolved D. Germline CDR1 reads SGHNT; CDR2 reads YENEEA. V lost 1 base and J lost 1, with 5 bases in between. The CDR3 spans 13 residues. CDR3 DNA: TGTGCCAGCAGCTTAGGCAGTTCCTACGAGCAGTACTTC. Protein: CASSLGSSYEQYF. The full variable domain, completed using reference TRBV11-3 and TRBJ2-7, is EAGVVQSPRYKIIEKKQPVAFWCNPISGHNTLYWYLQNLGQGPELLIRYENEEAVDDSQLPKDRFSAERLKGVDSTLKIQPAELGDSAVYLCASSLGSSYEQYFGPGTRLTVT.

This clone was found many times. The V and J genes are TRBV10-3 and TRBJ2-4; possibly TRBD1 for D (5 bases). The CDR3 has 14 amino acids. Germline V gene sequence: CDR1 ENHRY, CDR2 SYGVKD. Trimming took 3 bases from V and 1 from J, leaving 7 bases between them. In nucleotides, the CDR3 is TGTGCCATCAGTGACAGGGCGGCCAAAAACATTCAGTACTTC. This sequence encodes CAISDRAAKNIQYF.

The chain joins TRBV5-1 to TRBJ2-7, with D perhaps TRBD1 (6 bases). Germline values: CDR1 SGHRS, CDR2 YFSETQ. V lost 4 bases and J 2 bases, leaving 13 bases between the germline ends. This CDR3 has 14 amino acids. In nucleotides, the CDR3 is TGCGCCAGCAGCGAGGCGGACAGTACCTACGAGCAGTACTTC. Its translation: CASSEADSTYEQYF.

This clone turned up a few times. CDR3 sequence reads: CASSSGARETQYF. CDR3 bases: TGCGCCAGCAGCTCGGGCGCCCGGGAGACCCAGTACTTC. V is TRBV5-1 and J is TRBJ2-5, with unresolved D. V lost 3 bases and J lost 5, with 11 bases in between. The CDR3 runs 13 residues. Germline lookup yields CDR1 SGHRS and CDR2 YFSETQ.

The genes are TRBV7-2 and TRBJ2-3; 8 nucleotides agree with TRBD1. This CDR3 is 15 amino acids long. CDR1 and CDR2 (germline): SGHTA, FQGNSA. V lost 3 bases to trimming and J lost 3 bases; unmatched junction nucleotides: 5. CDR3 in DNA: TGTGCCAGCAGCTTGCAGGGGGCATGGACAGATACGCAGTATTTT. Protein: CASSLQGAWTDTQYF.

The chain is built from TRBV5-1 and TRBJ1-1; no firm D call. Germline assignment: CDR1 SGHRS and CDR2 YFSETQ. The CDR3 consists of 14 residues. Trimming pared 3 bases from V and 1 base from J, leaving 10 bases between. As DNA, the CDR3 is TGCGCCAGCAGCTATAGCGGAGCGAACACTGAAGCTTTCTTT. It encodes CASSYSGANTEAFF.